This T cell receptor (beta chain) was profiled in a study of metastatic and nonmetastatic thyroid tumors. Overall study context: Repertoires were compared across blood and tumor or nodule tissue from malignant and benign thyroid patients. Study-level results: Significantly greater TCR beta diversity was reportedly found in malignant thyroid tumors than in benign nodules (in blood and tumor).

Nobody among the patients had been given any treatment before thyroid surgery. This clone was counted at least ten times. Its antigen is not known. This same CDR3 is encoded by further DNA sequences in the sample. CDR1 is SQVTM and CDR2 is ANQGSEA in the germline V gene. The CDR3 spans 16 residues. V gave up 3 bases and J gave up 8 bases; unmatched junction bases: 11. In the original workflow: The authors used CDR3 differences across clinicopathological groups to build a distant-metastasis classifier for papillary thyroid cancer. TCRdb re-analyzed the PCR reads using MiXCR. These V and J calls are TCRdb output, not the study's own analysis. This table holds 40,000 or so clones, around 17% found once.

This clonotype was sampled from a female donor with papillary thyroid cancer or a benign thyroid nodule (not recorded which). Some clones in this sample may be carry-over from other donors' samples. The rearrangement links TRBV29-1 to TRBJ2-1; 12 bases map to TRBD2. The specimen was tumor tissue. The DNA of the CDR3 is TGCAGCGTTGATAGGACTAGCGGGGACCCTATGTATGAGCAGTTCTTC. Protein sequence: CSVDRTSGDPMYEQFF.